This T cell receptor beta chain was found in a study of cytomegalovirus exposure and HLA in healthy donors. Amplification used 60 Vbeta primers and 13 Jbeta primers. Here immunoSEQ multiplex PCR was the method, and the copy in TCRdb shows in-frame clones only, minus some. This table holds around 160,000 clones, around 85% found once. The table lists this clone with a few counts. Input material: PBMCs. The sequence came from a human donor in good health.

The CDR3 region has the DNA TGCGCCAGCAGCTTCTACGGGACAGGGAACTATGGCTACACCTTC. This codes for CASSFYGTGNYGYTF. J is TRBJ1-2 and V is TRBV5-1; 9 bases fit TRBD1. Trimming removed 2 bases from V and 2 bases from J; junction bases left unmatched: 4. The CDR3 covers 15 residues. CDR1 is SGHRS, CDR2 YFSETQ, per germline.